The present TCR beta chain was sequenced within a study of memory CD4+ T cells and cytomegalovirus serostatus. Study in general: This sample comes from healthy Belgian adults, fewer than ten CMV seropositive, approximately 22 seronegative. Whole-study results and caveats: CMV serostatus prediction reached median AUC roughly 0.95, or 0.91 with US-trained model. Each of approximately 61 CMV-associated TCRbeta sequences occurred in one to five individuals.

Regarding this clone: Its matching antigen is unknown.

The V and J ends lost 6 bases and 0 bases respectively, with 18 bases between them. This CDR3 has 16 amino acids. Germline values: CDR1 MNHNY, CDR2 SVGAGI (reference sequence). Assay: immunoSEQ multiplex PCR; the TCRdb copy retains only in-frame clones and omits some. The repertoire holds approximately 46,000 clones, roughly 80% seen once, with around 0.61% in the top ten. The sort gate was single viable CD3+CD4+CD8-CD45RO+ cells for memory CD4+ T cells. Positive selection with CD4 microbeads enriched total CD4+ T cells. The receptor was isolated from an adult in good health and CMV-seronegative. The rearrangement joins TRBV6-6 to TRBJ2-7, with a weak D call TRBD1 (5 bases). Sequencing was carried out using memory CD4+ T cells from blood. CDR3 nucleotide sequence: TGTGCCAGCAGAAAAATTACAGGAGAGAGCTCCTACGAGCAGTACTTC. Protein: CASRKITGESSYEQYF.